This T cell receptor beta chain stems from a study of beta chain features in type 1 diabetes. Study results and caveats: Naive, central memory and regulatory TCRB repertoires appeared more similar among patients than healthy donors.

This clone was observed a few times. Its antigen remains unknown. TCRB transcripts that were expressed got sequenced, as all of the isolated RNA had been reverse transcribed. Profiling relied on immunoSEQ multiplex PCR, and the TCRdb table lists in-frame clones only, not all of them. The data show a few hundred thousand clones, roughly 13% seen once. This receptor was taken from a young man in good health. Sequenced: naive CD4+ T cells from blood.

This CDR3 reads CASSIWLGDTQYF. The DNA of the CDR3 is TGTGCCAGTAGTATTTGGTTGGGGGATACGCAGTATTTT. The rearrangement uses TRBV19 and TRBJ2-3; D not certain. The CDR3 extends over 13 amino acids. The V end was cut by 3 bases, the J end by 6 bases, with 10 bases between. Germline CDR1 LNHDA, CDR2 SQIVND (reference sequence).